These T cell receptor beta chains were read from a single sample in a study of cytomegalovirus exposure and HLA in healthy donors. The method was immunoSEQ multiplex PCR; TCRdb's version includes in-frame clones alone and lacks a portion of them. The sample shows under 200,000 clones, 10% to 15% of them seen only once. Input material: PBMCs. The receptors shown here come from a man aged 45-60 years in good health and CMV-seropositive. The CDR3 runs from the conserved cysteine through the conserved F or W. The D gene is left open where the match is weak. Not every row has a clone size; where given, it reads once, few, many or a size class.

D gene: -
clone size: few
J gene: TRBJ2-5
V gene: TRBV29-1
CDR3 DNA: TGCAGCGTTGAGTCCGGGTCCTGGCAAGAGACCCAGTACTTC
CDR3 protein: CSVESGSWQETQYF

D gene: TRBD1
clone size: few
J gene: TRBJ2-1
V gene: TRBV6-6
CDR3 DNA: TGTGCCAGCAGTCCGACAGGGGGCAGCTACAATGAGCAGTTCTTC
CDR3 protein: CASSPTGGSYNEQFF

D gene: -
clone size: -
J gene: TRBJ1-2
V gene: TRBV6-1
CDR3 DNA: TGTGCCAGCAACAGTGACCTCCGGAACACCTTC
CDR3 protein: CASNSDLRNTF

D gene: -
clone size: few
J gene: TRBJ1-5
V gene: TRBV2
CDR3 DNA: TGTGCCAGCAGTGAAGGCCGGGACAACAATCAGCCCCAGCATTTT
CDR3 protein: CASSEGRDNNQPQHF

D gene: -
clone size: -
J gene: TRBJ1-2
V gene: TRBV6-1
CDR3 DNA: TGTGCCAGCAGTGAAGCATCAGGGGTCCCTAACTATGGCTACACCTTC
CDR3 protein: CASSEASGVPNYGYTF

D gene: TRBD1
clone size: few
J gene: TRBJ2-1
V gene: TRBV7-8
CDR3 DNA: TGTGCCAGCAGCCCGGGACAGGGGGCAAAGAATGAGCAGTTCTTC
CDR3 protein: CASSPGQGAKNEQFF

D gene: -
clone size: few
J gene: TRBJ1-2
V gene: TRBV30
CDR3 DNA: TGTGCCTGGAGAAGGGGGAGCGGCTATGGCTACACCTTC
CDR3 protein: CAWRRGSGYGYTF

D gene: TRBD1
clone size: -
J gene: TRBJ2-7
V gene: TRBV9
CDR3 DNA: TGTGCCAGCAGCGCAGGGGGCGCCTCCTACGAGCAGTACTTC
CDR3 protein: CASSAGGASYEQYF

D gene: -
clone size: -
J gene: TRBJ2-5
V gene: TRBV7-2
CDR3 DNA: TGTGCCAGCAGCTTAGGAGGGTACAGAAACCCACGGGAGACCCAGTACTTC
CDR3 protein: CASSLGGYRNPRETQYF

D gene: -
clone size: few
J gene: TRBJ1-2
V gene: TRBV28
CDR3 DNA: TGTGCCAGCAGTTTCATCGAAGGGAGGTCAGGTTATGGCTACACCTTC
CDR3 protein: CASSFIEGRSGYGYTF

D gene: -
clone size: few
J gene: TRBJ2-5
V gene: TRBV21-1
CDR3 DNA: TGTGCCAGCAGCAAAGTGGAGGGGGGGGAGACCCAGTACTTC
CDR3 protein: CASSKVEGGETQYF

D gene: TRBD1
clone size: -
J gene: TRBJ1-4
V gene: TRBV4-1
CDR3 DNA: TGCGCCAGCAGCCAAGGGGGACAGGGTAATGAAAAACTGTTTTTT
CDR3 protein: CASSQGGQGNEKLFF

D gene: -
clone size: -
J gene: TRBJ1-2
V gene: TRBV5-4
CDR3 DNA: TGTGCCAGCAGCTTTCAGGTTGAGGGCTACACCTTC
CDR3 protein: CASSFQVEGYTF

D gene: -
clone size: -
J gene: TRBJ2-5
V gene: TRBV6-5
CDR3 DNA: TGTGCCAGCAGTTACGGGCTAGCGCTTCAAGAGACCCAGTACTTC
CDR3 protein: CASSYGLALQETQYF

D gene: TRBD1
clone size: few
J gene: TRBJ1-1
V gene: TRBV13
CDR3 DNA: TGTGCCAGCAGCATACAGGGGGCGCCCCCTGAAGCTTTCTTT
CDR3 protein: CASSIQGAPPEAFF

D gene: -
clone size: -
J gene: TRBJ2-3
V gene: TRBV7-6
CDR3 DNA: TGTGCCAGCAGCCCCTGGGGTAGCGGAACTGGCACAGATACGCAGTATTTT
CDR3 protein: CASSPWGSGTGTDTQYF

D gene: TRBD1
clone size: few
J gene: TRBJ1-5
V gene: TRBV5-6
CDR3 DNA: TGTGCCAGCAGCTCCTTGGGACAGGGAGGAGGCAATCAGCCCCAGCATTTT
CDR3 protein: CASSSLGQGGGNQPQHF

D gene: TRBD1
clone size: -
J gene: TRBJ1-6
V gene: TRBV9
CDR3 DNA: TGTGCCAGCAGCGTAGATTGGACAGGGCGCTCACCCCTCCACTTT
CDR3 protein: CASSVDWTGRSPLHF

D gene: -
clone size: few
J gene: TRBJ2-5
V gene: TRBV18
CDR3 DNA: TGTGCCAGCTCACCCAACAGGGTAGGACAGACCCAGTACTTC
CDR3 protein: CASSPNRVGQTQYF

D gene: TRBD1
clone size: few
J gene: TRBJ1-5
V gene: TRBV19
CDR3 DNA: TGTGCCAGTAGTGCTAGAGGGGGCATGGACAGGGTCAATCAGCCCCAGCATTTT
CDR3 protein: CASSARGGMDRVNQPQHF

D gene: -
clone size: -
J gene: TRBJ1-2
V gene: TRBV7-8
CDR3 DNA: TGTGCCAGCAGCTTAGGTGCCACGGCGGACTATGGCTACACCTTC
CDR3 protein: CASSLGATADYGYTF

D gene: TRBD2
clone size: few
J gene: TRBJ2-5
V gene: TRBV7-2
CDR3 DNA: TGTGCCAGCAGCTTAGTGAGACTAGCGGGGGGGCTAGAGACCCAGTACTTC
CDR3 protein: CASSLVRLAGGLETQYF

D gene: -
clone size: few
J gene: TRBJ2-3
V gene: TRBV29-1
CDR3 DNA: TGCAGTGCTGACAGGCAAAGAAGAGATACGCAGTATTTT
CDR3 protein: CSADRQRRDTQYF

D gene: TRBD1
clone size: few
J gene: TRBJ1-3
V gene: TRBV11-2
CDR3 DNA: TGTGCCAGCAGCTTAGAGCGAACCGGACAGGGAGGTTTGGGAAACACCATATATTTT
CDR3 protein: CASSLERTGQGGLGNTIYF

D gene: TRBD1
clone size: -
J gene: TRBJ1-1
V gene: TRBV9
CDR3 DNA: TGTGCCAGCAGCTCCGGACAGGGTGTGACGGGGACTGAAGCTTTCTTT
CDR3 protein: CASSSGQGVTGTEAFF

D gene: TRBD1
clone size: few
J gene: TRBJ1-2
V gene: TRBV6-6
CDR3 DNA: TGTGCCAGCAGTCCCCCCCCGGGACAGATTAATTATGGCTACACCTTC
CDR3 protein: CASSPPPGQINYGYTF

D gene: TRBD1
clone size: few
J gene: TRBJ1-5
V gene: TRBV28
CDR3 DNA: TGTGCCAGCAGTCGGGACAGAGATCAGCCCCAGCATTTT
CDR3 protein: CASSRDRDQPQHF

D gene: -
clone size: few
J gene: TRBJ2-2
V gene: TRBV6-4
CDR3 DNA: TGTGCCAGCAGCGGGGACTGGGGGACCGGGGAGCTGTTTTTT
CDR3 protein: CASSGDWGTGELFF

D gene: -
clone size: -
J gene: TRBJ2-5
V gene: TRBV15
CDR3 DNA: TGTGCCACCAGCAGAGATAGGGGATTTGCTCAAGAGACCCAGTACTTC
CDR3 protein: CATSRDRGFAQETQYF

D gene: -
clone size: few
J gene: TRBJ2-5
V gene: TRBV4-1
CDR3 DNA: TGCGCCAGCAGCCAAGGGCAGGGGAACCAAGAGACCCAGTACTTC
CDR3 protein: CASSQGQGNQETQYF

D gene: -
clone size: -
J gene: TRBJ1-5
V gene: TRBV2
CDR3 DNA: TGTGCCAGCAGTGAAGAACAGAATAGCAATCAGCCCCAGCATTTT
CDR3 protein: CASSEEQNSNQPQHF

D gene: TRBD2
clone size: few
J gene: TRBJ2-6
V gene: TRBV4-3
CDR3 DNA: TGCGCCAGCAGGCAAGACCCGGCTAGCGGGGGTCCCTCTGGGGCCAACGTCCTGACTTTC
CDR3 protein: CASRQDPASGGPSGANVLTF

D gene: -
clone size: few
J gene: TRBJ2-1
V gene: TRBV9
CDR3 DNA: TGTGCCAGCAGCGCTTCGTCAGACACCCCGGTTTACAATGAGCAGTTCTTC
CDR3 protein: CASSASSDTPVYNEQFF

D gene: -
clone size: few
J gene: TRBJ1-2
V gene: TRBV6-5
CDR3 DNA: TGTGCCAGCAGTAAAGGGGCAGACTATGGCTACACCTTC
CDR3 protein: CASSKGADYGYTF

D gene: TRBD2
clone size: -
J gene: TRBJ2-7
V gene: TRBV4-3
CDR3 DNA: TGCGCCAGCAGCCCTAGCGGGGGGGCGAGCGAGCAGTACTTC
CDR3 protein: CASSPSGGASEQYF

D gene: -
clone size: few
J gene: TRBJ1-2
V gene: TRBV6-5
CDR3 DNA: TGTGCCAGCAGCCCCACCCCAGGGCGGGGTGGCTACACCTTC
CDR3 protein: CASSPTPGRGGYTF

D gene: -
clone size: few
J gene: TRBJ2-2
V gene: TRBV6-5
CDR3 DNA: TGTGCCAGCAGTGGACTACGGGGCACCGGGGAGCTGTTTTTT
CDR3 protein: CASSGLRGTGELFF

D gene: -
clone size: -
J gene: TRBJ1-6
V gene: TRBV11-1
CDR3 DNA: TGTGCCAGCAGCTCCTCCCTGACGGGGGGAGCCGGGCCGGTTTCACCCCTCCACTTT
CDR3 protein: CASSSSLTGGAGPVSPLHF

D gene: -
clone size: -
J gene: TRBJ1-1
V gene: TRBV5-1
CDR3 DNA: TGCGCCAGCAGCCCCTGGGGGGGGGCCAACACTGAAGCTTTCTTT
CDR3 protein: CASSPWGGANTEAFF

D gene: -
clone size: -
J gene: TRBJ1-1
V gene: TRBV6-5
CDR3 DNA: TGTGCCAGCAGTCGATTGGACAGACCCGAAGCTTTCTTT
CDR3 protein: CASSRLDRPEAFF

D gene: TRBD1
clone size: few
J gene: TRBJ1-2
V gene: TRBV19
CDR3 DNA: TGTGCCAGTGCCCCACTCCCGTCAGGGACAGGGGGGAACTATGGCTACACCTTC
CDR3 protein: CASAPLPSGTGGNYGYTF

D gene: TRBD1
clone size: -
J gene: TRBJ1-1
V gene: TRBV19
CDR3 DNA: TGTGCCAGTACCCGACAGGGGTGGGGCTCGCGAACTGAAGCTTTCTTT
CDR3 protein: CASTRQGWGSRTEAFF

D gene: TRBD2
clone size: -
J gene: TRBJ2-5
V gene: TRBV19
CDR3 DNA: TGTGCCAGTAGTATAGGTGGACTAGCCGAAGAGACCCAGTACTTC
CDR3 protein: CASSIGGLAEETQYF

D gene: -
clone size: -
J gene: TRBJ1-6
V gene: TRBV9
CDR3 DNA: TGTGCCAGCAGCGTAAAGGCCGGCGGGGTGGGGAATTCACCCCTCCACTTT
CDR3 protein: CASSVKAGGVGNSPLHF

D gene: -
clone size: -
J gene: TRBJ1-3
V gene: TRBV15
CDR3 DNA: TGTGCCACCAGCAGAGGGGGGACAAATTGGAGTGGAAACACCATATATTTT
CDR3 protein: CATSRGGTNWSGNTIYF

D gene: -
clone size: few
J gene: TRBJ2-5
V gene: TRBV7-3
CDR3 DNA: TGTGCCAGCAGCTTAGCAGGGAATCAGGAGACCCAGTACTTC
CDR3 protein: CASSLAGNQETQYF

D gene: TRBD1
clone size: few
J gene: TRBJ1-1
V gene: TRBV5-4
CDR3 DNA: TGTGCCAGCAGCCCGGGACAGGGTAACACTGAAGCTTTCTTT
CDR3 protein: CASSPGQGNTEAFF

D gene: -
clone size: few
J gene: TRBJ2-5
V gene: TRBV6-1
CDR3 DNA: TGTGCCAGCAGTGACAGACGACAGAGCCGTCGAGAGACCCAGTACTTC
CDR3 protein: CASSDRRQSRRETQYF

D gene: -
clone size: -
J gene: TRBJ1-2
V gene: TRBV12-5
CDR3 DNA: TGTGCTAGTGGTTTGGTACAGGGTGGCTACACCTTC
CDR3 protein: CASGLVQGGYTF

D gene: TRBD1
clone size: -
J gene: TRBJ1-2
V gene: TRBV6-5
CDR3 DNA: TGTGCCAGCAGTCCGGACAGGGGGGGGTATGGCTACACCTTC
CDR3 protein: CASSPDRGGYGYTF

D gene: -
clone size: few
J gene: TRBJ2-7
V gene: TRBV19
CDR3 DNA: TGTGCCAGTAGTTCCCAGGCTCTCTACGAGCAGTACTTC
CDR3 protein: CASSSQALYEQYF

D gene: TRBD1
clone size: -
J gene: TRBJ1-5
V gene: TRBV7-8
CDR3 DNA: TGTGCCAGCAGCCGAGGGACAGGGGACAATCAGCCCCAGCATTTT
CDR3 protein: CASSRGTGDNQPQHF

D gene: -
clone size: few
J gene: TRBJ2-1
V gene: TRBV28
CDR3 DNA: TGTGCCAGCAGTTTAGGCGGGGCTGTCTCCTACAATGAGCAGTTCTTC
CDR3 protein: CASSLGGAVSYNEQFF

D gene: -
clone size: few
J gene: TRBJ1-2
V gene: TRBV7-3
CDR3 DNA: TGTGCCAGCAGCTTAATAGGGGCTGCCGGCTACACCTTC
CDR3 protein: CASSLIGAAGYTF